These 18 T cell receptor beta chains were all obtained from the same sample, sequenced in a study of cytomegalovirus exposure and HLA in healthy donors. The PCR had 60 Vbeta and 13 Jbeta primers. The data were produced by immunoSEQ multiplex PCR, yet TCRdb's version contains in-frame clones alone and is incomplete. The data hold fewer than 150,000 clones, with around 72% observed a single time. Sequenced sample: PBMCs. The receptors come from a human donor in good health.

This clone was counted between two and nine times. The V and J genes are TRBV5-1 and TRBJ2-7; tentatively, D is TRBD1 (6 bases). This CDR3 comprises 15 residues. Between the trimmed V and J ends, which lost 2 bases and 0 bases, there was a span of 12 bases. Germline V gene sequence: CDR1 SGHRS, CDR2 YFSETQ. CDR3 sequence reads: CASSFTGLSSYEQYF. The CDR3 bases are TGCGCCAGCAGCTTCACAGGGTTAAGCTCCTACGAGCAGTACTTC.

This chain uses TRBV5-4 with TRBJ2-6; unclear D gene. Trimming took 0 bases from V and 3 from J, leaving 7 bases between them. Germline assignment: CDR1 SGHNT and CDR2 YYREEE (reference sequence). The CDR3 loop spans 15 amino acids. CDR3 protein: CASSLVRSGANVLTF. CDR3 in DNA: TGTGCCAGCAGCTTGGTTAGGAGTGGGGCCAACGTCCTGACTTTC.

CDR3 bases: TGTGCCAGCAGTCCCGAAGGAGCGGGAGCAAGTTTTGTGGGTGAGCAGTTCTTC. This translates into CASSPEGAGASFVGEQFF. This chain joins TRBV2 and TRBJ2-1; 8 nucleotides match TRBD2. This CDR3 is built from 18 residues. V gave up 5 bases and J gave up 9 bases; unmatched junction bases: 21. Germline V gene lookup returns CDR1 SNHLY and CDR2 FYNNEI.

The rearrangement joins TRBV29-1 to TRBJ1-2; 10 nucleotides line up with TRBD1. CDR3 size: 15 residues. V shed 0 bases, J shed 5 bases, and the junction held 6 bases outside the gene matches. Germline CDR1 is SQVTM and CDR2 is ANQGSEA. CDR3 nucleotides: TGCAGCGTTGAAGATCCCCGGGACAGGGGTTATGGCTACACCTTC. Its translation: CSVEDPRDRGYGYTF.

This rearrangement joins TRBV2 to TRBJ2-3, with 11 positions matching TRBD2. The CDR3 has 16 amino acids. Trimming cost V 6 bases and J 0 bases; bases outside gene matches: 5. CDR1 and CDR2 (germline): SNHLY, FYNNEI. CDR3 residues: CASRGTSGTSTDTQYF. The CDR3 DNA follows: TGTGCCAGCAGGGGGACTAGCGGAACTAGCACAGATACGCAGTATTTT.

The chain uses TRBV6-6 and TRBJ2-2; the match to TRBD2 covers 7 bases. Germline CDR1 and CDR2: MNHNY and SVGAGI (reference sequence). The CDR3 covers 16 residues. The V gene end was trimmed by 2 bases and the J gene end by 3 bases; junction bases not matched to a gene: 6. CDR3 loop: CASSYLPAGHTGELFF. The CDR3 region has the DNA TGTGCCAGCAGTTACCTTCCAGCGGGGCACACCGGGGAGCTGTTTTTT.

The V gene is TRBV23-1, the J gene TRBJ1-1, with D possibly TRBD1 on 6 matching bases. TRBV23-1 is flagged as an ORF with uncertain function. The CDR3 length is 16 residues. CDR3 in amino acids: CAQQGEGGNLIAEAFF. CDR3 DNA sequence: TGCGCGCAGCAGGGAGAGGGGGGGAACCTAATCGCTGAAGCTTTCTTT.

V gene TRBV7-2 combines with J gene TRBJ2-5; 13 positions agree with TRBD2. The CDR3 runs to 16 residues. The V segment lost 5 bases and the J segment 4 bases; nucleotides outside the gene matches: 7. CDR1 and CDR2 from the germline V gene are SGHTA and FQGNSA. The CDR3 nucleotides are TGTGCCAGCAGCCTCCAAGGACTAGCGGGAGTAGAGACCCAGTACTTC. This sequence encodes CASSLQGLAGVETQYF.

This rearrangement joins TRBV29-1 to TRBJ2-6; a possible D gene is TRBD1 (6 bases). Germline CDR1 SQVTM, CDR2 ANQGSEA. Trimming took off 0 bases at V and 0 bases at J, with 18 bases between the two ends. The CDR3 covers 19 residues. The CDR3 spells CSVEDWPQSQGSGANVLTF. CDR3 coding DNA: TGCAGCGTTGAAGATTGGCCCCAGTCACAGGGCTCTGGGGCCAACGTCCTGACTTTC.

The chain joins TRBV15 to TRBJ2-5; a possible D gene is TRBD2 (5 bases). The CDR3 covers 15 residues. V lost 4 bases to trimming and J lost 5 bases, with 17 bases between them. Germline CDR1 and CDR2: LNHNV and YYDKDF (reference sequence). The CDR3 reads CATSISFSSRETQYF. The DNA for the CDR3 is TGTGCCACCAGCATAAGCTTTTCTAGCAGGGAGACCCAGTACTTC.

The chain carries TRBV30 and TRBJ1-1; D is unclear. Trimming took off 4 bases at V and 1 base at J, with 10 bases between the two ends. Germline V gene data show CDR1 as GTSNPN and CDR2 as SVGIG (reference sequence). The CDR3 totals 13 residues. CDR3 residues: CAWNFAGNTEAFF. CDR3 nucleotide sequence: TGTGCCTGGAATTTCGCGGGGAACACTGAAGCTTTCTTT. The whole variable domain, remainder taken from reference TRBV30 and TRBJ1-1, is SQTIHQWPATLVQPVGSPLSLECTVEGTSNPNLYWYRQAAGRGLQLLFYSVGIGQISSEVPQNLSASRPQDRQFILSSKKLLLSDSGFYLCAWNFAGNTEAFFGQGTRLTVV.

The chain carries TRBV12-1 and TRBJ1-4. TRBV12-1 represents a pseudogene. The CDR3 length is 15 residues. CDR3 sequence (DNA): TGTGCCAGCATCCCAACCCGGGAGGGGAATGAAAAACTGTTTTTT. Protein sequence: CASIPTREGNEKLFF.

This clone is a singleton in its sample. The chain couples TRBV2 to TRBJ2-4; D may be TRBD2 (6 bases). From germline, CDR1 is SNHLY and CDR2 FYNNEI. Trimming took off 4 bases at V and 7 bases at J, with 11 bases between the two ends. The CDR3 runs to 13 residues. The chain's CDR3 is CASSVEGRNIQYF. The CDR3 DNA is TGTGCCAGCAGTGTGGAGGGTCGGAACATTCAGTACTTC.

The chain recombines TRBV10-1 with TRBJ1-6; no reliable D call. Between the trimmed V and J ends, which lost 2 bases and 11 bases, there was a span of 10 bases. Germline values: CDR1 WNHNN, CDR2 SYGVQD (reference sequence). The CDR3 extends over 13 amino acids. This chain's CDR3 is CASSETRRAPLHF. The CDR3 nucleotides are TGCGCCAGCAGTGAGACCCGGCGGGCACCCCTCCACTTT.

V gene TRBV5-1 combines with J gene TRBJ1-2, with D unclear. This CDR3 is 13 amino acids long. Germline CDR1 is SGHRS and CDR2 is YFSETQ. Between the trimmed V and J ends, which lost 3 bases and 6 bases, there was a span of 12 bases. CDR3 DNA sequence: TGCGCCAGCAGCTCGCCTGGAGGCCATGGCTACACCTTC. Protein: CASSSPGGHGYTF.

The rearrangement uses TRBV19 and TRBJ2-3; 7 nucleotides agree with TRBD2. The CDR3 contains 14 residues. Per germline, CDR1 LNHDA and CDR2 SQIVND (reference sequence). V lost 6 bases to trimming and J lost 4 bases; unmatched junction nucleotides: 7. CDR3 DNA: TGTGCCAGTAGGCCGGCGGGAGCATCAGATACGCAGTATTTT. It is translated as CASRPAGASDTQYF.

The chain joins TRBV7-2 to TRBJ1-5; D ambiguous. CDR3 length: 13 amino acids. Trimming pared 5 bases from V and 3 bases from J, leaving 8 bases between. Germline CDR1 SGHTA, CDR2 FQGNSA. This CDR3 is CASSNQFNQPQHF. CDR3 bases: TGTGCCAGCAGCAATCAGTTCAATCAGCCCCAGCATTTT.

This chain uses TRBV5-1 with TRBJ1-4, with 9 bases that match TRBD1. The CDR3 loop spans 14 amino acids. CDR1 is SGHRS, CDR2 YFSETQ, per germline. Germline trimming cut 3 bases from V and 7 bases from J; bases unmatched to any gene: 4. CDR3 DNA: TGCGCCAGCAGCTCCGGACAGGGGAGTGAAAAACTGTTTTTT. Translated: CASSSGQGSEKLFF.